The 20 T cell receptor beta chains below were found in one sample sequenced in a study of T cells in Graves' hyperthyroidism and ophthalmopathy. Amplified TCR beta CDR3 regions derived from RNA transcripts. The TCR CDR3 was amplified in a first-round RT-PCR using the HTBI primer set. TCRdb used MiXCR to reprocess the multiplex PCR reads, holding one entry per CDR3 protein. The profile covers about 300,000 distinct CDR3 sequences, with approximately 16% appearing a single time and roughly a third taken by the ten largest. The sequenced sample was blood. The receptors here all came from a man younger than 40 with Graves' hyperthyroidism.

The rearrangement joins TRBV9 to TRBJ2-2; D may be TRBD1 or TRBD2 (5 bases each). Germline V gene data show CDR1 as SGDLS and CDR2 as YYNGEE. Trimming removed 3 bases from V and 1 base from J, with 22 bases in between. The CDR3 loop spans 19 amino acids. Here the CDR3 DNA reads TGTGCCAGCAGCGATACTGGGGGTTTAAAATCCCAGAACACCGGGGAGCTGTTTTTT. This gives the protein CASSDTGGLKSQNTGELFF. The full variable domain, completed using reference TRBV9 and TRBJ2-2, is DSGVTQTPKHLITATGQRVTLRCSPRSGDLSVYWYQQSLDQGLQFLIQYYNGEERAKGNILERFSAQQFPDLHSELNLSSLELGDSALYFCASSDTGGLKSQNTGELFFGEGSRLTVL.

This clonotype came up many times. The chain links TRBV12-3 or TRBV12-4 to TRBJ2-5, with no clear D. The V gene lost 3 bases and the J gene lost 5 bases, with 7 bases spanning the gap. The CDR3 covers 12 residues. CDR3 nucleotide sequence: TGTGCCAGCAGTTTGACCAGGGAGACCCAGTACTTC. Amino acid sequence: CASSLTRETQYF.

The CDR3 DNA reads TGCAGTGCTAGGGGGAATGTCCTGACTTTC. Translating it yields CSARGNVLTF. The chain carries TRBV20-1 and TRBJ2-6; D ambiguous. The CDR3 runs to 10 residues. Trimming left V 3 bases short and J 13 bases short, with 7 bases between. Germline CDR1 DFQATT, CDR2 SNEGSKA (reference sequence).

This clonotype was seen a few times. The gene calls are TRBV9 and TRBJ2-1; 8 nucleotides agree with TRBD1. Unmatched junction bases numbered 8, after V lost 0 bases and J lost 6 bases. The CDR3 covers 16 residues. In germline, CDR1 is SGDLS, CDR2 YYNGEE. The CDR3 DNA is TGTGCCAGCAGCGTAGGTCTGACAGGGGCGACCAATGAGCAGTTCTTC. This sequence encodes CASSVGLTGATNEQFF.

This clonotype has at least ten counts. This sequence joins TRBV18 and TRBJ1-4, with 9 bases matching TRBD1. J lost 6 bases, V lost 3 bases, and 2 bases had no gene match. The CDR3 sequence is 14 residues long. CDR1 and CDR2 (germline): KGHSH, LQKENI. Written as DNA, the CDR3 is TGTGCCAGCTCACCGGGACAGGGTGATGAAAAACTGTTTTTT. As protein: CASSPGQGDEKLFF. The variable domain in full, with the rest retrieved from reference TRBV18 and TRBJ1-4, is NAGVMQNPRHLVRRRGQEARLRCSPMKGHSHVYWYRQLPEEGLKFMVYLQKENIIDESGMPKERFSAEFPKEGPSILRIQQVVRGDSAAYFCASSPGQGDEKLFFGSGTQLSVL.

The chain combines TRBV12-3 or TRBV12-4 with TRBJ1-1; D not certain. The CDR3 contains 11 residues. V was clipped by 1 base and J by 11 bases, with 8 bases between them. CDR3 loop: CASSLEAGAFF. DNA for the CDR3: TGTGCCAGCAGTTTAGAGGCTGGGGCTTTCTTT.

The chain is built from TRBV7-3 and TRBJ2-2; D not resolved. The CDR3 is 13 residues long. From germline, CDR1 is SGHTA and CDR2 FQGTGA. Trimming removed 3 bases at V and 6 bases at J, with 8 bases between. CDR3 loop: CASSFPKSGELFF. CDR3 nucleotide sequence: TGTGCCAGCAGCTTTCCGAAGTCCGGGGAGCTGTTTTTT.

This clonotype was seen at least ten times. This chain links TRBV13 with TRBJ2-2; 7 nucleotides agree with TRBD1. V dropped 3 bases and J dropped 4; count of bases not matched to a gene: 5. The CDR3 contains 15 residues. CDR1 is PRHDT, CDR2 FYEKMQ, per germline (reference sequence). In DNA form, the CDR3 reads TGTGCCAGCAGCTTGAGGGGGCAAGGCACCGGGGAGCTGTTTTTT. Its translation: CASSLRGQGTGELFF. The variable domain in full, with the rest retrieved from reference TRBV13 and TRBJ2-2, is AAGVIQSPRHLIKEKRETATLKCYPIPRHDTVYWYQQGPGQDPQFLISFYEKMQSDKGSIPDRFSAQQFSDYHSELNMSSLELGDSALYFCASSLRGQGTGELFFGEGSRLTVL.

V gene TRBV7-2 combines with J gene TRBJ2-7; TRBD1 is a possible D gene (5 bases). V was pared by 2 bases and J by 3 bases, with 11 bases between. The CDR3 has 14 residues. The germline V gene has CDR1 SGHTA and CDR2 FQGNSA. CDR3 residues: CASSLSGQFYEQYF. The CDR3 DNA follows: TGTGCCAGCAGCTTATCCGGACAATTCTACGAGCAGTACTTC. The full variable domain, in which reference TRBV7-2 and TRBJ2-7 provide the parts outside the CDR3, is GAGVSQSPSNKVTEKGKDVELRCDPISGHTALYWYRQSLGQGLEFLIYFQGNSAPDKSGLPSDRFSAERTGGSVSTLTIQRTQQEDSAVYLCASSLSGQFYEQYFGPGTRLTVT.

This chain joins TRBV6-1 and TRBJ1-2; TRBD1 might be the D (6 bases). Germline-derived CDR1 and CDR2 are MNHNS and SASEGT. Trimming took off 6 bases at V and 9 bases at J, with 17 bases between the two ends. This CDR3 has 13 residues. CDR3 in DNA: TGTGCCAGCAGCAATGCACGGGGGCGAAGCTACACCTTC. It translates to CASSNARGRSYTF.

This clonotype has a count of ten or more. The V and J genes are TRBV20-1 and TRBJ2-7; 9 bases agree with TRBD1. The CDR3 totals 16 residues. V dropped 1 base and J dropped 4; count of bases not matched to a gene: 11. CDR1 and CDR2 (germline): DFQATT, SNEGSKA (reference sequence). CDR3 in amino acids: CSARAKDRGNWYEQYF. The CDR3 bases are TGCAGTGCTAGAGCGAAAGACAGGGGGAATTGGTACGAGCAGTACTTC.

This clonotype was detected ten times or more. V is TRBV7-2 and J is TRBJ2-7; 9 positions match TRBD2. Germline-derived CDR1 and CDR2 are SGHTA and FQGNSA. The CDR3 runs to 15 residues. The J segment lost 4 bases and the V segment lost 5 bases, leaving 9 bases of the junction unmatched. The CDR3 is CASSVAGGPSYEQYF. In DNA form, the CDR3 reads TGTGCCAGCAGCGTGGCGGGAGGGCCCTCTTACGAGCAGTACTTC.

This clonotype was seen many times. This rearrangement joins TRBV7-8 to TRBJ2-5; TRBD1 or TRBD2 may be the D gene (5 bases each). This CDR3 spans 14 amino acids. V was pared by 4 bases and J by 2 bases, with 11 bases between. Germline assignment: CDR1 SGHVS and CDR2 FQNEAQ. DNA for the CDR3: TGTGCCAGCAGCTCTCCGGGACCACAAGAGACCCAGTACTTC. It codes for CASSSPGPQETQYF. Full variable domain (missing parts from reference TRBV7-8 and TRBJ2-5): GAGVSQSPRYKVAKRGQDVALRCDPISGHVSLFWYQQALGQGPEFLTYFQNEAQLDKSGLPSDRFFAERPEGSVSTLKIQRTQQEDSAVYLCASSSPGPQETQYFGPGTRLLVL.

This clonotype was seen only a few times. This chain connects TRBV29-1 to TRBJ2-2; D possibly uses TRBD1 or TRBD2 (5 bases each). There are 11 residues in the CDR3. Germline-derived CDR1 and CDR2 are SQVTM and ANQGSEA. CDR3 sequence: CSLGDTGELFF. For the CDR3, the DNA is TGCAGTTTGGGGGACACCGGGGAGCTGTTTTTT.

This clonotype was found a few times. The gene calls are TRBV2 and TRBJ2-7; perhaps TRBD2 as D (5 bases). CDR1 is SNHLY and CDR2 is FYNNEI in the germline V gene. There are 13 residues in the CDR3. The V and J ends lost 6 bases and 6 bases respectively, with 15 bases between them. This CDR3 is CASSPNQRGEQYF. CDR3 sequence (DNA): TGTGCCAGCAGCCCGAACCAACGGGGCGAGCAGTACTTC.

This clonotype was counted between two and nine times. The genes are TRBV24-1 and TRBJ2-3, with unresolved D. Germline lookup yields CDR1 KGHDR and CDR2 SFDVKD. V was pared by 4 bases and J by 2 bases, with 15 bases between. This CDR3 spans 16 amino acids. The CDR3 loop reads CATSDSPGVYTDTQYF. As DNA, the CDR3 is TGTGCCACCAGTGACTCTCCTGGGGTATACACAGATACGCAGTATTTT.

This clonotype showed up many times. V gene TRBV28 combines with J gene TRBJ2-7, with 12 bases fitting TRBD1. The ends lost 5 bases at V and 5 bases at J; junction bases unmatched: 7. CDR3 length: 15 residues. Looked up from germline, CDR1 is MDHEN and CDR2 is SYDVKM. The CDR3 DNA reads TGTGCCAGCAGTCCTCAGGGACAGGGGGCTGACGAGCAGTACTTC. Translation gives CASSPQGQGADEQYF.

This clonotype came up a few times. One base away lies a much larger clone, so this may be a sequencing read error. The genes are TRBV11-2 and TRBJ1-2; 7 bases map to TRBD1. The CDR3 is 14 residues long. Germline V lookup: CDR1 SGHAT, CDR2 FQNNGV. The CDR3 DNA sequence: TGTGCCAGCAGCTTAGTAGGGGGCGCGGATGGCTCCACCTTC. As protein: CASSLVGGADGSTF.

The table lists this clonotype with many counts. CDR3 protein: CASSLFRVRQETQYF. CDR3 in DNA: TGTGCCAGCAGCTTATTCAGGGTTCGCCAAGAGACCCAGTACTTC. The chain carries TRBV7-9 and TRBJ2-5; D is perhaps TRBD1 (5 bases). The CDR3 contains 15 residues. With 2 bases removed from V and 1 base from J, the gap between germline ends came to 11 bases. From germline, CDR1 is SEHNR and CDR2 FQNEAQ (reference sequence).

This clonotype was seen repeatedly, ten times or more. This chain joins TRBV20-1 and TRBJ2-7; D is perhaps TRBD1 (5 bases). Germline V CDR1 and CDR2: DFQATT, SNEGSKA (reference sequence). The V end lost 5 bases, the J end lost 0 bases, and 17 bases lay between the germline ends. The CDR3 loop spans 15 amino acids. CDR3 amino acids: CSAPPGGALSYEQYF. CDR3 nucleotide sequence: TGCAGTGCTCCTCCGGGTGGGGCTCTCTCCTACGAGCAGTACTTC.